The 23 T cell receptor beta chains listed next were all sequenced from one sample in a study of T cells in Graves' hyperthyroidism and ophthalmopathy. The CDR3 regions of TCR beta were amplified from RNA transcripts. Using the HTBI primer set, a first-round RT-PCR was run on the TCR CDR3. TCRdb re-derived calls from the multiplex PCR reads in MiXCR, one entry per CDR3 protein. The sample has under 450,000 distinct CDR3 sequences; about a sixth are singletons. Sequenced input: blood. The receptors derive from a woman in her 30s with Graves' hyperthyroidism that later progressed to Graves' ophthalmopathy.

The chain has TRBV2 and TRBJ2-4; 11 nucleotides align to TRBD1. The CDR3 is 16 amino acids. Unmatched junction bases numbered 6, after V lost 6 bases and J lost 2 bases. Germline values: CDR1 SNHLY, CDR2 FYNNEI. The CDR3 DNA follows: TGTGCCAGCAGCGGAGGGACAGGGGGAACCAAAAACATTCAGTACTTC. Translated, it gives CASSGGTGGTKNIQYF. Based on the CDR3 plus reference TRBV2 and TRBJ2-4, the full variable domain is EPEVTQTPSHQVTQMGQEVILRCVPISNHLYFYWYRQILGQKVEFLVSFYNNEISEKSEIFDDQFSVERPDGSNFTLKIRSTKLEDSAMYFCASSGGTGGTKNIQYFGAGTRLSVL.

This clonotype has at least ten counts. The CDR3 sequence is CAISDPGTSRNEQFF. CDR3 coding DNA: TGTGCCATCAGTGACCCCGGGACTAGCCGTAATGAGCAGTTCTTC. The chain is built from TRBV10-3 and TRBJ2-1; 9 bases are shared with TRBD2. The CDR3 is 15 residues long. Germline CDR1 and CDR2: ENHRY and SYGVKD. J was trimmed by 7 bases and V by 3 bases; bases with no gene match: 7.

This clonotype turned up a few times. This chain connects TRBV20-1 to TRBJ2-3, with 8 bases that match TRBD2. Germline CDR1 and CDR2: DFQATT and SNEGSKA (reference sequence). With 4 bases clipped from V and 2 bases from J, the junction kept 5 bases outside the gene matches. The CDR3 contains 14 residues. CDR3: CSANGGAHTDTQYF. The CDR3 region has the DNA TGCAGTGCTAACGGGGGGGCCCACACAGATACGCAGTATTTT.

This clonotype was observed many times. The rearrangement uses TRBV28 and TRBJ1-1, with a weak D call TRBD1 (5 bases). The CDR3 is made up of 16 amino acids. Germline assignment: CDR1 MDHEN and CDR2 SYDVKM. Trimming removed 6 bases at V and 6 bases at J, with 23 bases between. In DNA form, the CDR3 reads TGTGCCAGCAGCCTCCTCTTTAGGGGAGGAAGGGCTGAAGCTTTCTTT. This gives the protein CASSLLFRGGRAEAFF.

The chain recombines TRBV14 with TRBJ1-2; 8 bases agree with TRBD1. The CDR3 is 15 amino acids. Trimming took 4 bases from V and 8 from J; bases not matched to a gene: 12. The germline CDR1 and CDR2 sequences are SGHDN and FVKESK. In DNA, the CDR3 is TGTGCCAGCAGCCGGGGACAGGATGAAATGCGGGGCTACACCTTC. It encodes CASSRGQDEMRGYTF.

This chain uses TRBV6-1 with TRBJ2-5, with 8 bases matching TRBD1. Trimming removed 1 base from V and 4 bases from J; junction bases left unmatched: 5. This CDR3 region has 15 residues. Looked up from germline, CDR1 is MNHNS and CDR2 is SASEGT. CDR3 protein: CASSEDWTGRETQYF. The CDR3 region has the DNA TGTGCCAGCAGTGAAGACTGGACAGGGAGAGAGACCCAGTACTTC.

This clonotype has a handful of counts. The chain uses TRBV5-1 and TRBJ1-3, with TRBD1 as a possible D gene (5 bases). Trimming took off 4 bases at V and 0 bases at J, with 11 bases between the two ends. CDR3 size: 15 residues. Germline CDR1 is SGHRS and CDR2 is YFSETQ. The CDR3 region has the DNA TGCGCCAGCAGCGAGGGACCGAGCTCTGGAAACACCATATATTTT. This gives the protein CASSEGPSSGNTIYF.

This clonotype was seen repeatedly, ten times or more. The chain recombines TRBV28 with TRBJ2-5; no clear D. Germline V gene lookup returns CDR1 MDHEN and CDR2 SYDVKM. The ends were cut back, 1 base at V and 0 bases at J, with 6 bases in the middle. The CDR3 sequence is 14 residues long. The CDR3 DNA is TGTGCCAGCAGTTTATTGGGGTACCAAGAGACCCAGTACTTC. Encoded protein: CASSLLGYQETQYF.

To note about this clonotype: The conserved final phenylalanine or tryptophan is absent from the CDR3, which likely points to a read error. This chain connects TRBV6-1 to TRBJ1-2; weak D call: TRBD1 (6 bases). CDR1 and CDR2 (germline): MNHNS, SASEGT. Trimming left V 6 bases short and J 7 bases short, with 15 bases between. The CDR3 extends over 13 amino acids. DNA for the CDR3: TGTGCCAGCAGATCTGGGGGCTTTCTTGGCTACACCCTC. It translates to CASRSGGFLGYTL.

This clonotype came up a few times. The V gene is TRBV30, the J gene TRBJ2-5; 8 bases match TRBD2. Germline V CDR1 and CDR2: GTSNPN, SVGIG (reference sequence). CDR3 length: 11 residues. Unmatched junction bases numbered 9, after V lost 4 bases and J lost 14 bases. CDR3 region: CAWNSLADVYF. As DNA, the CDR3 is TGTGCCTGGAATTCACTAGCGGACGTCTACTTC.

In its sample, this clonotype was seen a few times. The rearrangement uses TRBV4-1 and TRBJ2-5, with 11 bases lining up with TRBD2. The germline V gene has CDR1 MGHRA and CDR2 YSYEKL. The CDR3 is made up of 18 amino acids. Germline trimming cut 4 bases from V and 3 bases from J; bases unmatched to any gene: 13. The DNA of the CDR3 is TGCGCCAGCAGCCCGCGGCCCTTCCAACTAGCGGGGGAAGAGACCCAGTACTTC. This translates into CASSPRPFQLAGEETQYF.

In its sample, this clonotype was seen many times. This chain connects TRBV6-1 to TRBJ1-4, with a possible D match to TRBD1 (6 bases). Trimming stripped 5 bases from V and 7 bases from J, with 11 bases between. Looked up from germline, CDR1 is MNHNS and CDR2 is SASEGT. This CDR3 is 13 amino acids long. The CDR3 DNA follows: TGTGCCAGCAGTAGAGGGGGAGGTGAAAAACTGTTTTTT. Translating it yields CASSRGGGEKLFF.

A few counts support this clonotype. V is TRBV7-9 and J is TRBJ1-4; D possibly corresponds to TRBD1 (5 bases). Germline V gene lookup returns CDR1 SEHNR and CDR2 FQNEAQ (reference sequence). V was trimmed by 5 bases and J by 2 bases, leaving 12 bases between them. The length of the CDR3 is 15 residues. CDR3 loop: CASSNTGMTNEKLFF. The CDR3 DNA reads TGTGCCAGCAGCAATACAGGCATGACTAATGAAAAACTGTTTTTT.

This chain connects TRBV12-3 or TRBV12-4 to TRBJ2-1; the D is unclear. This CDR3 spans 13 amino acids. With 5 bases removed from V and 9 bases from J, the gap between germline ends came to 14 bases. This CDR3 reads CASSPPLTIEQFF. In nucleotides, the CDR3 is TGTGCCAGCAGTCCCCCCTTAACAATTGAGCAGTTCTTC.

This clonotype was counted at least ten times. The chain recombines TRBV2 with TRBJ2-7; possibly TRBD2 for D (5 bases). The CDR3 runs to 13 residues. V lost 8 bases and J 2 bases, leaving 13 bases between the germline ends. Germline CDR1 and CDR2: SNHLY and FYNNEI. CDR3 DNA sequence: TGTGCCAGCGGATCCCGGGGAGCCTACGAGCAGTACTTC. Amino acid sequence: CASGSRGAYEQYF.

The sample holds many counts of this clonotype. The chain recombines TRBV28 with TRBJ1-4, with TRBD1 as a possible D gene (5 bases). CDR1 and CDR2 from the germline V gene are MDHEN and SYDVKM. The CDR3 is 15 amino acids. V was clipped by 5 bases and J by 2 bases, with 12 bases between them. CDR3: CASSGPRVTNEKLFF. The DNA for the CDR3 is TGTGCCAGCAGTGGACCCAGGGTCACTAATGAAAAACTGTTTTTT. The full variable domain, completed using reference TRBV28 and TRBJ1-4, is DVKVTQSSRYLVKRTGEKVFLECVQDMDHENMFWYRQDPGLGLRLIYFSYDVKMKEKGDIPEGYSVSREKKERFSLILESASTNQTSMYLCASSGPRVTNEKLFFGSGTQLSVL.

This clonotype was detected ten times or more. The chain employs TRBV6-5 and TRBJ1-5; D uncertain. V was clipped by 4 bases and J by 0 bases, with 7 bases between them. CDR3 length: 14 residues. The germline V gene has CDR1 MNHEY and CDR2 SVGAGI. The DNA for the CDR3 is TGTGCCAGCAGTTCGTCAGGTAGCAATCAGCCCCAGCATTTT. Translating gives CASSSSGSNQPQHF.

At least ten counts were recorded for this clonotype. The chain has TRBV12-3 or TRBV12-4 and TRBJ2-3, with TRBD1 identical over 9 bases. Germline trimming cut 6 bases from V and 4 bases from J; bases unmatched to any gene: 8. The CDR3 is made up of 15 amino acids. Written as DNA, the CDR3 is TGTGCCAGCAGCTGGACTACAGGGGGCGCAGATACGCAGTATTTT. Its translation: CASSWTTGGADTQYF.

This clonotype was recorded at least ten times. This chain connects TRBV12-3 or TRBV12-4 to TRBJ1-3, with D possibly matching TRBD1 (5 bases). The CDR3 sequence is 14 residues long. Trimming took 5 bases from V and 4 from J, leaving 12 bases between them. Written as DNA, the CDR3 is TGTGCCAGCAGTCGACGGGACGCCGGAAACACCATATATTTT. Translation: CASSRRDAGNTIYF.

This rearrangement joins TRBV15 to TRBJ1-5; weak D call: TRBD1 (5 bases). Germline loops: CDR1 LNHNV, CDR2 YYDKDF (reference sequence). V gave up 1 base and J gave up 7 bases, with 17 bases separating them. The CDR3 runs 16 residues. Here the CDR3 reads CATSRVGPGPIQPQHF. The CDR3 nucleotides read TGTGCCACCAGCAGAGTAGGCCCAGGGCCTATCCAGCCCCAGCATTTT.

This clonotype was seen ten or more times. J is TRBJ2-1 and V is TRBV2; TRBD2 matches at 8 bases. The CDR3 runs 14 residues. Germline V lookup: CDR1 SNHLY, CDR2 FYNNEI. The trim removed 5 bases at V and 2 bases at J, leaving 2 bases unmatched. The CDR3 DNA reads as TGTGCCAGCAGTTCGGGACTAGCCTACAATGAGCAGTTCTTC. This translates into CASSSGLAYNEQFF.

This clonotype was picked up many times. This rearrangement joins TRBV28 to TRBJ1-1; D perhaps matches TRBD1 (6 bases). The V end lost 3 bases, the J end lost 6 bases, and 11 bases lay between the germline ends. Germline V gene lookup returns CDR1 MDHEN and CDR2 SYDVKM. The CDR3 totals 13 residues. CDR3 DNA: TGTGCCAGCAGTTTTTTGCGGGGGCCTGAAGCTTTCTTT. Translated: CASSFLRGPEAFF.

V usage is TRBV20-1 and J usage is TRBJ2-1, with D tentatively TRBD2 (6 bases). Germline CDR1 reads DFQATT; CDR2 reads SNEGSKA (reference sequence). This CDR3 is built from 14 residues. Trimming left V 1 base short and J 0 bases short, with 7 bases between. The CDR3, as DNA: TGCAGTGCTAGAGTAGCGGACTCCTACAATGAGCAGTTCTTC. Translating it yields CSARVADSYNEQFF.